These 10 T cell receptor beta chains share one sample of origin, sequenced in a study of T cell responses to AZD1222 COVID-19 vaccine. Method: immunoSEQ multiplex PCR; TCRdb's copy keeps in-frame clones and lacks some. The sample holds 120,000 to 150,000 clones, roughly 90% seen once. The sample here was peripheral blood, taken 28 days after the second AZD1222 dose. These receptors came from an adult who received the AZD1222 COVID-19 vaccine.

The J gene is TRBJ2-1, the V gene TRBV4-3, with D possibly being TRBD1 or TRBD2 (5 bases each). Germline V gene lookup returns CDR1 LGHNA and CDR2 YSLEER. V was clipped by 4 bases and J by 0 bases, with 10 bases between them. There are 15 residues in the CDR3. CDR3 amino acids: CASSLGTRSYNEQFF. DNA of the CDR3: TGCGCCAGCAGCCTCGGGACCCGCTCCTACAATGAGCAGTTCTTC.

This chain joins TRBV19 and TRBJ1-5; TRBD1 aligns across 7 bases. Germline V lookup: CDR1 LNHDA, CDR2 SQIVND (reference sequence). V lost 3 bases and J lost 0; bases outside the gene matches: 5. The CDR3 contains 16 residues. CDR3 residues: CASSMEGAHSNQPQHF. The CDR3 nucleotides read TGTGCCAGTAGTATGGAGGGGGCGCATAGCAATCAGCCCCAGCATTTT.

This clone has a handful of counts. Other DNA sequences in this sample translate to the same CDR3. The rearrangement links TRBV15 to TRBJ1-6; D not certain. Germline CDR1 reads LNHNV; CDR2 reads YYDKDF (reference sequence). This CDR3 is built from 13 residues. V shed 1 base and J shed 6 bases, with 4 bases lying between them. CDR3 DNA: TGTGCCACCAGCAGAGTCCGTAATTCACCCCTCCACTTT. Translating it yields CATSRVRNSPLHF.

J is TRBJ2-7 and V is TRBV7-2; 10 bases are a match to TRBD1. V lost 4 bases and J lost 6; bases outside the gene matches: 6. CDR1 is SGHTA and CDR2 is FQGNSA in the germline V gene. There are 14 residues in the CDR3. CDR3 region: CASSSRQGAREQYF. CDR3 bases: TGTGCCAGCAGCTCTCGACAGGGGGCGCGCGAGCAGTACTTC.

This chain connects TRBV7-2 to TRBJ2-2; no definite D call. This CDR3 spans 14 amino acids. The V gene lost 0 bases and the J gene lost 1 base, with 3 bases spanning the gap. CDR1 is SGHTA, CDR2 FQGNSA, per germline. In DNA, the CDR3 is TGTGCCAGCAGCTTAGCCAAGAACACCGGGGAGCTGTTTTTT. It specifies CASSLAKNTGELFF. The full variable domain, completed using reference TRBV7-2 and TRBJ2-2, is GAGVSQSPSNKVTEKGKDVELRCDPISGHTALYWYRQSLGQGLEFLIYFQGNSAPDKSGLPSDRFSAERTGGSVSTLTIQRTQQEDSAVYLCASSLAKNTGELFFGEGSRLTVL.

The chain joins TRBV7-2 to TRBJ2-1; 12 bases agree with TRBD2. Germline CDR1 reads SGHTA; CDR2 reads FQGNSA. Trimming took 2 bases from V and 8 from J; bases not matched to a gene: 10. The CDR3 sequence is 17 residues long. CDR3 DNA sequence: TGTGCCAGCAGCTTAACAGGCCTAGCGGGAGGGAAGGATGAGCAGTTCTTC. This gives the protein CASSLTGLAGGKDEQFF.

On this clone: One junction end does not reproduce the germline sequence, and a read error may be involved. The gene calls are TRBV2 and TRBJ2-1, with 11 bases lining up with TRBD2. This CDR3 has 12 residues. The V gene's germline CDR1 is SNHLY and CDR2 FYNNEI. CDR3 in amino acids: CASRATSGRIIF. The DNA of the CDR3 is TGTGCCAGCAGAGCAACTAGCGGGAGAATAATCTTC.

This chain links TRBV5-1 with TRBJ2-1; TRBD2 matches 12 bases. This CDR3 contains 15 residues. The V gene end was trimmed by 4 bases and the J gene end by 10 bases; junction bases not matched to a gene: 9. CDR1 and CDR2 (germline): SGHRS, YFSETQ. The chain's CDR3 is CASSLEASGRGEQFF. CDR3 DNA sequence: TGCGCCAGCAGCCTGGAGGCTAGCGGGAGGGGGGAGCAGTTCTTC.

The rearrangement joins TRBV24-1 to TRBJ2-1, with 9 bases that match TRBD2. J was trimmed by 4 bases and V by 6 bases; bases with no gene match: 21. The germline gives CDR1 KGHDR, CDR2 SFDVKD. The CDR3 loop spans 20 amino acids. The CDR3 region is CATSPLWKLRLAGHYNEQFF. The CDR3 coding sequence is TGTGCCACCAGTCCCCTTTGGAAATTGCGCCTAGCGGGACATTACAATGAGCAGTTCTTC.

The chain carries TRBV14 and TRBJ1-5; 10 positions agree with TRBD1. V lost 1 base and J lost 7; bases outside the gene matches: 7. The germline V gene has CDR1 SGHDN and CDR2 FVKESK. The CDR3 length is 16 residues. CDR3 DNA sequence: TGTGCCAGCAGCCAAGGGACAGGGGGGTCGGAACAGCCCCAGCATTTT. This gives the protein CASSQGTGGSEQPQHF.